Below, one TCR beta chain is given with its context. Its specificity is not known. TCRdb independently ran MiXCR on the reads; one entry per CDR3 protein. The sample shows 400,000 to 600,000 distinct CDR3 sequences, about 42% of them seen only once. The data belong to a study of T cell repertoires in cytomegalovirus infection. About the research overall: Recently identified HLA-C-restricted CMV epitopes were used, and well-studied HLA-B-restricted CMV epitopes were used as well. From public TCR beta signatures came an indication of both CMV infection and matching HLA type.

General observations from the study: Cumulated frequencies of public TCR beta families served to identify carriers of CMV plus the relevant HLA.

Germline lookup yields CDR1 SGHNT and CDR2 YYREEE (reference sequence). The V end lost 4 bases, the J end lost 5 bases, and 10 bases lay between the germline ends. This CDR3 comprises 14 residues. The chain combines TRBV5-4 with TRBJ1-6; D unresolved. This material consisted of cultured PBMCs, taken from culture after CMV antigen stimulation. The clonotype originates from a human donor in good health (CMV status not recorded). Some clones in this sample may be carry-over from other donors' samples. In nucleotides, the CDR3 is TGTGCCAGCAGCAATCCCTTGAATAATTCACCCCTCCACTTT. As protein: CASSNPLNNSPLHF.